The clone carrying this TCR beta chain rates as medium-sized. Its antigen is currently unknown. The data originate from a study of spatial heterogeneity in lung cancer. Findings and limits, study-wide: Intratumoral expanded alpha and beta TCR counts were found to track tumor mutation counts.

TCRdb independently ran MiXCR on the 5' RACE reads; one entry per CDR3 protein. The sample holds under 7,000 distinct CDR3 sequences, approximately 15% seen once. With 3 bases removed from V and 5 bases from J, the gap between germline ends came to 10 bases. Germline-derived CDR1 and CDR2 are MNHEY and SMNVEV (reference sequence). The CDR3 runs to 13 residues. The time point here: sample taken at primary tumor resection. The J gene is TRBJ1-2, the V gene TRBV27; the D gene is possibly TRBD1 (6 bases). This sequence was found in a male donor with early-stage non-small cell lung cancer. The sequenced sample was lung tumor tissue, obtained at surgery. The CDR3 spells CASSFDRKYGYTF. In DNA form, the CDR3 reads TGTGCCAGCAGTTTCGACAGGAAGTATGGCTACACCTTC.